The 20 T cell receptor beta chains in this list originate from one sample, sequenced in a study of shared clonotypes between healthy human individuals. Using immunoSEQ multiplex PCR, the repertoire was profiled, and TCRdb retains in-frame clones only, with some absent. The sample carries about 980,000 clones, roughly 72% recorded once. Specimen: memory CD4+ T cells sorted from blood. The subset is: CD45RA-negative fraction. The source is a man between 18 and 29 years old in good health.

This clone was recorded a few times. The gene calls are TRBV7-2 and TRBJ2-3, with TRBD1 identical over 10 bases. The length of the CDR3 is 15 residues. V trimming: 1 base; J trimming: 5 bases; junction bases outside the gene matches: 3. Germline CDR1 is SGHTA and CDR2 is FQGNSA. CDR3 sequence reads: CASSLGGQGIDTQYF. CDR3 DNA: TGTGCCAGCAGCTTAGGGGGACAGGGGATAGATACGCAGTATTTT. Together with reference TRBV7-2 and TRBJ2-3, the CDR3 gives the full variable domain: GAGVSQSPSNKVTEKGKDVELRCDPISGHTALYWYRQSLGQGLEFLIYFQGNSAPDKSGLPSDRFSAERTGGSVSTLTIQRTQQEDSAVYLCASSLGGQGIDTQYFGPGTRLTVL.

As for this clone: This CDR3 is missing its conserved last phenylalanine or tryptophan, likely due to a read error. The V and J genes are TRBV5-1 and TRBJ1-4, with no clear D. Germline V gene lookup returns CDR1 SGHRS and CDR2 YFSETQ. Trimming removed 2 bases from V and 0 bases from J, with 5 bases in between. The CDR3 sequence is 14 residues long. Written as DNA, the CDR3 is TGCGCCAGCAGCTTACGAACAACTAATGAAAAACTGTTTTCT. It codes for CASSLRTTNEKLFS.

This clone showed up many times. The genes are TRBV28 and TRBJ1-4, with D perhaps matching TRBD1 (6 bases). V was trimmed by 3 bases and J by 8 bases, leaving 19 bases between them. Per the germline V gene, CDR1 is MDHEN and CDR2 is SYDVKM. The CDR3 consists of 16 residues. The CDR3 DNA reads TGTGCCAGCAGTTTTAGAGCCGGGCAGGGGAGGGAAAAACTGTTTTTT. This gives the protein CASSFRAGQGREKLFF.

This clone was detected only once. The chain combines TRBV27 with TRBJ2-5; D is unclear. Germline-derived CDR1 and CDR2 are MNHEY and SMNVEV (reference sequence). Trimming pared 11 bases from V and 2 bases from J, leaving 15 bases between. This CDR3 is 13 amino acids long. CDR3 DNA sequence: TGTGCCCGTGGTCGGATTTGGCAAGAGACCCAGTACTTC. Its protein is CARGRIWQETQYF.

This chain uses TRBV30 with TRBJ1-3; perhaps TRBD1 as D (5 bases). The CDR3 has 15 residues. Trimming removed 6 bases from V and 0 bases from J, with 15 bases in between. Germline loops: CDR1 GTSNPN, CDR2 SVGIG (reference sequence). The CDR3 loop reads CACPSGGSSGNTIYF. As DNA, the CDR3 is TGTGCCTGTCCTTCCGGGGGATCCTCTGGAAACACCATATATTTT.

This clone was counted only a few times. V gene TRBV4-2 combines with J gene TRBJ2-5; D is perhaps TRBD1 (5 bases). The V end lost 6 bases, the J end lost 0 bases, and 11 bases lay between the germline ends. The germline gives CDR1 LGHNA, CDR2 YNFKEQ. The CDR3 spans 14 residues. This CDR3 is CASSQQVYQETQYF. The DNA for the CDR3 is TGTGCCAGCAGTCAACAGGTGTACCAAGAGACCCAGTACTTC.

V gene TRBV5-1 combines with J gene TRBJ2-7; TRBD1 matches at 7 bases. V was clipped by 4 bases and J by 3 bases; unmatched bases: 4. This CDR3 contains 13 residues. Germline V gene sequence: CDR1 SGHRS, CDR2 YFSETQ. The CDR3 sequence is CASSVAGGYEQYF. The CDR3 nucleotides read TGCGCCAGCAGCGTTGCAGGGGGCTACGAGCAGTACTTC.

This clone was counted only a few times. The V and J genes are TRBV15 and TRBJ2-1; TRBD2 matches at 11 bases. The CDR3 runs 16 residues. Germline CDR1 and CDR2: LNHNV and YYDKDF (reference sequence). Losses at the gene ends were 1 base for V and 6 bases for J; bases not matched to a gene: 5. The CDR3, as DNA: TGTGCCACCAGCAGAGTTAGCGGGGGGGCCCTCAATGAGCAGTTCTTC. Translated, it gives CATSRVSGGALNEQFF.

On this clone itself: Mismatch with germline at one junction end may stem from a read error. This chain joins TRBV9 and TRBJ2-2; TRBD1 agrees at 7 bases. Germline loops: CDR1 SGDLS, CDR2 YYNGEE. The CDR3 consists of 15 residues. The CDR3 DNA reads as TGTGCCAGCAGCCCCCAGACAGGGAACCCCGGGGAGCTGTTTTTT. It codes for CASSPQTGNPGELFF. The whole variable domain, remainder taken from reference TRBV9 and TRBJ2-2, is DSGVTQTPKHLITATGQRVTLRCSPRSGDLSVYWYQQSLDQGLQFLIQYYNGEERAKGNILERFSAQQFPDLHSELNLSSLELGDSALYFCASSPQTGNPGELFFGEGSRLTVL.

The chain couples TRBV28 to TRBJ2-7; TRBD2 might be the D (5 bases). Trimming removed 10 bases from V and 5 bases from J, with 9 bases in between. The germline V gene has CDR1 MDHEN and CDR2 SYDVKM. CDR3 size: 10 residues. CDR3 sequence: CATIGDEQYF. Written as DNA, the CDR3 is TGTGCCACCATCGGGGACGAGCAGTACTTC.

With respect to this clone: A far larger clone lies a single base away; this is likely a read error. The same CDR3 is also encoded by other DNA sequences in this sample. The V gene is TRBV5-1, the J gene TRBJ2-7; the D is unclear. Germline loops: CDR1 SGHRS, CDR2 YFSETQ. The CDR3 is 11 amino acids. V was shortened by 3 bases and J by 2 bases, with 3 bases between the two germline ends. CDR3 amino acids: CASSSTYEQYF. The CDR3 DNA reads as TGCGCCAGCAGCTCCACCTACGAGCAGTACTTC.

The chain uses TRBV6-4 and TRBJ2-7; possibly TRBD1 for D (6 bases). The CDR3 totals 11 residues. Germline V gene data show CDR1 as MRHNA and CDR2 as SNTAGT. V was cut by 6 bases and J by 6 bases, with 9 bases left in between. Written as DNA, the CDR3 is TGTGCCAGCAGCAGGACAGCCGAGCAGTACTTC. Translation gives CASSRTAEQYF.

This chain links TRBV19 with TRBJ2-2; D might be TRBD1 or TRBD2, each matching 6 bases. V was cut by 6 bases and J by 4 bases, with 18 bases left in between. CDR3 length: 16 amino acids. The V gene's germline CDR1 is LNHDA and CDR2 SQIVND (reference sequence). CDR3 protein: CASSQTGADSTGELFF. The CDR3 nucleotides are TGTGCCAGTAGCCAGACGGGGGCTGATTCCACCGGGGAGCTGTTTTTT.

For this clone: Other DNA sequences in this specimen translate into the identical CDR3. The gene calls are TRBV6-1 and TRBJ1-1; the match to TRBD1 covers 7 bases. CDR1 and CDR2 (germline): MNHNS, SASEGT. The CDR3 consists of 14 residues. Trimming at V came to 5 bases and at J to 0 bases, leaving 3 bases not matched to a gene. CDR3 region: CASSSGQLNTEAFF. For the CDR3, the DNA is TGTGCCAGCAGTTCGGGACAGCTGAACACTGAAGCTTTCTTT.

V is TRBV5-8 and J is TRBJ1-2; D is possibly TRBD1 (5 bases). The CDR3 has 14 amino acids. The V gene's germline CDR1 is SGHTS and CDR2 YDEGEE. V gave up 6 bases and J gave up 0 bases, with 12 bases separating them. Written as DNA, the CDR3 is TGTGCCAGCATCCAACAGGACTCTAACTATGGCTACACCTTC. Translated: CASIQQDSNYGYTF.

CDR3 bases: TGTGCCAGCACCCCAGTGTACAATGAGCAGTTCTTC. Amino acid sequence: CASTPVYNEQFF. The gene calls are TRBV5-4 and TRBJ2-1; D is undetermined. Germline V CDR1 and CDR2: SGHNT, YYREEE (reference sequence). Trimming stripped 6 bases from V and 4 bases from J, with 8 bases between. The CDR3 contains 12 residues.

V and J are TRBV2 and TRBJ1-2, with TRBD1 as a possible D gene (5 bases). V lost 7 bases and J lost 4, with 10 bases in between. This CDR3 region has 12 residues. Germline V CDR1 and CDR2: SNHLY, FYNNEI. CDR3 bases: TGTGCCAGCACTGGGGCAGGCTATGGCTACACCTTC. This encodes CASTGAGYGYTF.

This chain connects TRBV11-2 to TRBJ2-7; D possibly corresponds to TRBD2 (5 bases). Trimming removed 2 bases from V and 2 bases from J, with 13 bases in between. The CDR3 covers 15 residues. The germline V gene has CDR1 SGHAT and CDR2 FQNNGV. As DNA, the CDR3 is TGTGCCAGCAGCTTATCTCAGCGGCAGACCTACGAGCAGTACTTC. Residues: CASSLSQRQTYEQYF. The full variable domain, rest sourced from reference TRBV11-2 and TRBJ2-7, is EAGVAQSPRYKIIEKRQSVAFWCNPISGHATLYWYQQILGQGPKLLIQFQNNGVVDDSQLPKDRFSAERLKGVDSTLKIQPAKLEDSAVYLCASSLSQRQTYEQYFGPGTRLTVT.

A word on this clone: The junction does not match germline at one end; this may be a read error. V usage is TRBV6-6 and J usage is TRBJ1-1, with 10 positions matching TRBD1. The germline V gene has CDR1 MNHNY and CDR2 SVGAGI (reference sequence). The CDR3 has 13 amino acids. The CDR3 DNA is TGTGCTAGCAGTCACGGACAGGGGGAAGGTGCTTTCTTT. It specifies CASSHGQGEGAFF.

CDR3 DNA sequence: TGCGCCAGCAGCTTGGAAGGGGTCCCCAATCAGCCCCAGCATTTT. It yields the protein CASSLEGVPNQPQHF. The chain employs TRBV5-1 and TRBJ1-5, with TRBD1 as a possible D gene (5 bases). Germline V lookup: CDR1 SGHRS, CDR2 YFSETQ. The V end was cut by 0 bases, the J end by 3 bases, with 10 bases between. The CDR3 is made up of 15 amino acids.